The 8 T cell receptor beta chains given below trace back to one sample, sequenced in a study of CXCR3-negative and CXCR3-positive naive CD8 T cells. Carrying UMI labels, the TRB cDNA libraries were prepared through 5' RACE. TCRdb re-called the 5' RACE reads; every CDR3 protein appears as one record, without DNA. Its table lists tens of thousands of distinct CDR3 sequences. Sequencing used memory CD8+ T cells from blood. These receptors originate from a human donor in good health. Some clones in this sample may be carry-over from other donors' samples.

The chain employs TRBV2 and TRBJ2-1; the D call from TCRdb, TRBD2, cannot be confirmed without DNA. CDR1 is SNHLY and CDR2 is FYNNEI in the germline V gene. CDR3 size: 19 residues. CDR3 protein: CASSEFGLAGGTYYNEQFF.

This chain joins TRBV29-1 and TRBJ2-7; TCRdb names TRBD2, which stays unverified in the absence of DNA. The germline V gene encodes CDR1 SQVTM and CDR2 ANQGSEA. The CDR3 totals 13 residues. The CDR3 sequence is CSVQSPRGHEQYF.

This chain connects TRBV28 to TRBJ1-3. CDR1 is MDHEN, CDR2 SYDVKM, per germline. There are 15 residues in the CDR3. Here the CDR3 reads CASSFGLGDGNTIYF.

This sequence joins TRBV4-3 and TRBJ1-4. Germline CDR1 reads LGHNA; CDR2 reads YSLEER. The CDR3 has 18 residues. CDR3 sequence reads: CASSQDPAGGATNEKLFF.

The chain recombines TRBV4-3 with TRBJ2-7; TCRdb selects TRBD1, and the lack of DNA leaves this call unchecked. The CDR3 extends over 15 amino acids. Per the germline V gene, CDR1 is LGHNA and CDR2 is YSLEER. The chain's CDR3 is CASSQGTAGNYEQYF.

J is TRBJ1-2 and V is TRBV6-2 or TRBV6-3; without DNA, the TCRdb call of TRBD1 cannot be checked. The CDR3 runs 15 residues. Germline V gene lookup returns CDR1 MNHEY and CDR2 SVGEGT. The CDR3 loop is CASSYSIRDIYGYTF.

The genes are TRBV20-1 and TRBJ1-1; TCRdb's assignment of TRBD1 cannot be checked, as there is no DNA. Germline assignment: CDR1 DFQATT and CDR2 SNEGSKA (reference sequence). The CDR3 is 11 residues long. CDR3: CSAFDRGDAFF.

The chain carries TRBV29-1 and TRBJ2-7. CDR3 length equals 11 residues. Per the germline V gene, CDR1 is SQVTM and CDR2 is ANQGSEA. Here the CDR3 reads CSVNGEDEQYF.